The 28 T cell receptor beta chains below were found in one sample sequenced in a study of shared T cell receptors in the human thymus. The repertoire was sequenced with immunoSEQ multiplex PCR; TCRdb's copy has only in-frame clones and lacks some. This table has 720,000 or so clones, roughly 88% appearing once. These data are also associated with another study on human thymus T cells.

Source material: thymocytes. The receptors were gathered from a girl younger than two with a congenital heart defect.

The rearrangement links TRBV9 to TRBJ2-1; 10 bases are shared with TRBD2. This CDR3 contains 18 residues. The trim removed 4 bases at V and 0 bases at J, leaving 10 bases unmatched. Germline lookup yields CDR1 SGDLS and CDR2 YYNGEE. For the CDR3, the DNA is TGTGCCAGCAGCCCCAGGACTAGCGGTGTCCCCTCCTACAATGAGCAGTTCTTC. Protein product: CASSPRTSGVPSYNEQFF.

CDR3 region: CASASGFPLTSGGYNEQFF. CDR3 coding DNA: TGTGCTAGTGCCTCCGGTTTCCCTCTTACTAGCGGGGGGTACAATGAGCAGTTCTTC. This rearrangement joins TRBV12-5 to TRBJ2-1; TRBD2 matches 12 bases. The CDR3 length is 19 residues. CDR1 LGHNT and CDR2 FRNRAP come from the germline V gene. The J segment lost 4 bases and the V segment lost 7 bases, leaving 17 bases of the junction unmatched. Drawing the rest from reference TRBV12-5 and TRBJ2-1, the complete variable domain is DARVTQTPRHKVTEMGQEVTMRCQPILGHNTVFWYRQTMMQGLELLAYFRNRAPLDDSGMPKDRFSAEMPDATLATLKIQPSEPRDSAVYFCASASGFPLTSGGYNEQFFGPGTRLTVL.

The V gene is TRBV6-6, the J gene TRBJ1-1, with D maybe TRBD1 (5 bases). The germline gives CDR1 MNHNY, CDR2 SVGAGI (reference sequence). Trimming stripped 6 bases from V and 11 bases from J, with 25 bases between. This CDR3 comprises 15 residues. The CDR3 coding sequence is TGTGCCAGCAGCCCCGACCCCAGAAGGGGTAGTCCGGCTTTCTTT. It codes for CASSPDPRRGSPAFF.

The chain combines TRBV5-4 with TRBJ1-1, with 7 bases that match TRBD1. After removal of 0 bases from V and 3 bases from J, the junction contained 8 bases not matched to a gene. Germline-derived CDR1 and CDR2 are SGHNT and YYREEE (reference sequence). This CDR3 has 16 amino acids. As DNA, the CDR3 is TGTGCCAGCAGCTTGGACAGGGGTCAGACGGACACTGAAGCTTTCTTT. It specifies CASSLDRGQTDTEAFF.

This chain links TRBV7-4 with TRBJ1-2, with TRBD1 matching 9 bases. V was clipped by 5 bases and J by 1 base; unmatched bases: 5. This CDR3 has 15 residues. CDR1 is SGHVT, CDR2 SQSDAQ, per germline. The chain's CDR3 is CASSPGQGFNYGYTF. The CDR3 DNA reads TGTGCCAGCAGCCCTGGACAGGGGTTTAACTATGGCTACACCTTC.

The chain is built from TRBV5-1 and TRBJ1-2; D is perhaps TRBD1 (6 bases). Germline V lookup: CDR1 SGHRS, CDR2 YFSETQ. CDR3 size: 15 residues. Trimming took 0 bases from V and 8 from J, leaving 17 bases between them. DNA for the CDR3: TGCGCCAGCAGCTTGGGGGGCTGGGCAGGGGACGGCTACACCTTC. The encoded protein is CASSLGGWAGDGYTF.

The V and J genes are TRBV4-3 and TRBJ1-2; D is unresolved. The V gene's germline CDR1 is LGHNA and CDR2 YSLEER. Trimming left V 3 bases short and J 3 bases short, with 23 bases between. The CDR3 covers 18 residues. The CDR3 spells CASSHHPLGLEVHYGYTF. The CDR3 DNA follows: TGCGCCAGCAGCCACCACCCTCTTGGACTCGAGGTCCACTATGGCTACACCTTC.

This clone occurred a few times. V is TRBV11-2 and J is TRBJ2-4; the D gene is possibly TRBD2 (5 bases). Trimming pared 3 bases from V and 4 bases from J, leaving 13 bases between. Germline V gene lookup returns CDR1 SGHAT and CDR2 FQNNGV. The CDR3 has 15 residues. CDR3 coding DNA: TGTGCCAGCAGCTTCGGGAAGTATGAGAAAAACATTCAGTACTTC. As protein: CASSFGKYEKNIQYF. Based on the CDR3 plus reference TRBV11-2 and TRBJ2-4, the full variable domain is EAGVAQSPRYKIIEKRQSVAFWCNPISGHATLYWYQQILGQGPKLLIQFQNNGVVDDSQLPKDRFSAERLKGVDSTLKIQPAKLEDSAVYLCASSFGKYEKNIQYFGAGTRLSVL.

V gene TRBV30 combines with J gene TRBJ2-3, with D perhaps matching TRBD1 (5 bases). This CDR3 spans 15 amino acids. Germline assignment: CDR1 GTSNPN and CDR2 SVGIG (reference sequence). With 2 bases removed from V and 2 bases from J, the gap between germline ends came to 14 bases. The CDR3 reads CAWSSETDNTDTQYF. The CDR3 bases are TGTGCCTGGAGTTCGGAGACAGATAACACAGATACGCAGTATTTT.

The chain joins TRBV2 to TRBJ2-7; 7 nucleotides match TRBD1. The V gene's germline CDR1 is SNHLY and CDR2 FYNNEI. This CDR3 contains 16 residues. V shed 7 bases, J shed 4 bases, and the junction held 16 bases outside the gene matches. The CDR3 DNA reads as TGTGCCAGCAAGATAACAGGGGAAGTAGGATATTACGAGCAGTACTTC. Residues: CASKITGEVGYYEQYF.

Here the CDR3 reads CASSHDRGLNTEAFF. In nucleotides, the CDR3 is TGTGCCAGCAGCCACGACAGGGGTCTTAACACTGAAGCTTTCTTT. The V and J genes are TRBV7-9 and TRBJ1-1; 8 nucleotides align to TRBD1. Germline V lookup: CDR1 SEHNR, CDR2 FQNEAQ (reference sequence). Germline trimming cut 5 bases from V and 2 bases from J; bases unmatched to any gene: 7. This CDR3 is built from 15 residues.

For this clone: Other DNA sequences in this specimen translate into the identical CDR3. The CDR3: CAISERGLNTEAFF. The CDR3 coding sequence is TGTGCCATCAGTGAACGGGGGTTGAACACTGAAGCTTTCTTT. This sequence joins TRBV10-3 and TRBJ1-1, with a possible D match to TRBD1 (5 bases). The CDR3 totals 14 residues. Per the germline V gene, CDR1 is ENHRY and CDR2 is SYGVKD. V was trimmed by 3 bases and J by 0 bases, leaving 8 bases between them.

This clone was seen a handful of times. The CDR3 nucleotides read TGCGCCAGCAGTCAATCGGGGGGGGCGGCCGATGAAAAACTGTTTTTT. Its translation is CASSQSGGAADEKLFF. The chain is built from TRBV23-1 and TRBJ1-4; possible D gene TRBD1, 6 bases. TRBV23-1 qualifies as an ORF whose function is uncertain. Trimming left V 0 bases short and J 6 bases short, with 14 bases between. CDR3 length: 16 residues.

V and J are TRBV19 and TRBJ1-2, with D maybe TRBD1 (5 bases). Looked up from germline, CDR1 is LNHDA and CDR2 is SQIVND (reference sequence). The CDR3 has 13 amino acids. Trimming took off 8 bases at V and 4 bases at J, with 14 bases between the two ends. The CDR3 loop reads CASRKDMSYGYTF. The CDR3 bases are TGTGCCAGTCGGAAGGACATGAGCTATGGCTACACCTTC.

The chain couples TRBV6-5 to TRBJ1-6, with 7 positions matching TRBD1. The trim removed 4 bases at V and 2 bases at J, leaving 5 bases unmatched. The germline CDR1 and CDR2 sequences are MNHEY and SVGAGI. CDR3 size: 16 residues. The CDR3 DNA reads TGTGCCAGCAGTTGGGACAGTTCCCCCTATAATTCACCCCTCCACTTT. This codes for CASSWDSSPYNSPLHF.

The chain combines TRBV28 with TRBJ1-2; D is possibly TRBD1 (6 bases). Looked up from germline, CDR1 is MDHEN and CDR2 is SYDVKM. Trimming pared 4 bases from V and 4 bases from J, leaving 28 bases between. The CDR3 covers 19 residues. As DNA, the CDR3 is TGTGCCAGCAGTTGGAATGGGGGGGCAGGCCTACTGAACCCCTATGGCTACACCTTC. This translates into CASSWNGGAGLLNPYGYTF.

This clone occurred once. This chain joins TRBV10-1 and TRBJ2-7, with a possible D match to TRBD1 (6 bases). The germline V gene has CDR1 WNHNN and CDR2 SYGVQD (reference sequence). V was pared by 5 bases and J by 5 bases, with 10 bases between. This CDR3 has 12 residues. In DNA form, the CDR3 reads TGCGCCAGCAGTACAGGGAACCACGAGCAGTACTTC. Amino acid sequence: CASSTGNHEQYF.

The chain joins TRBV6-1 to TRBJ1-4, with 9 bases aligning to TRBD1. CDR1 MNHNS and CDR2 SASEGT come from the germline V gene. After removal of 2 bases from V and 8 bases from J, the junction contained 6 bases not matched to a gene. The CDR3 has 15 amino acids. The CDR3 sequence: CASSETGTGSEKLFF. In DNA form, the CDR3 reads TGTGCCAGCAGTGAAACCGGGACAGGGAGCGAAAAACTGTTTTTT.

The chain has TRBV13 and TRBJ2-1; D is possibly TRBD1 (5 bases). This CDR3 region has 16 residues. The V end was cut by 1 base, the J end by 4 bases, with 14 bases between. The germline V gene has CDR1 PRHDT and CDR2 FYEKMQ (reference sequence). The CDR3 reads CASSLAPPDTYNEQFF. The CDR3, as DNA: TGTGCCAGCAGCTTAGCTCCCCCGGACACTTACAATGAGCAGTTCTTC.

The gene calls are TRBV5-1 and TRBJ1-2; weak D call: TRBD1 (6 bases). CDR1 and CDR2 from the germline V gene are SGHRS and YFSETQ. CDR3 length: 16 amino acids. The V and J ends lost 4 bases and 6 bases respectively, with 22 bases between them. The chain's CDR3 is CASSDNRVAIGNGYTF. CDR3 in DNA: TGCGCCAGCAGCGATAACAGGGTTGCGATCGGGAATGGCTACACCTTC. The whole variable domain, remainder taken from reference TRBV5-1 and TRBJ1-2, is KAGVTQTPRYLIKTRGQQVTLSCSPISGHRSVSWYQQTPGQGLQFLFEYFSETQRNKGNFPGRFSGRQFSNSRSEMNVSTLELGDSALYLCASSDNRVAIGNGYTFGSGTRLTVV.

The chain joins TRBV27 to TRBJ2-7, with 10 bases matching TRBD1. The junction had 5 bases not matched to a gene; V was cut back by 5 bases and J by 1 base. CDR3 length: 15 residues. CDR1 is MNHEY, CDR2 SMNVEV, per germline (reference sequence). The CDR3, as DNA: TGTGCCAGCAGTGCCGGACAGGGGGGTTCCTACGAGCAGTACTTC. This translates into CASSAGQGGSYEQYF.

This clone came up a few times. J is TRBJ1-1 and V is TRBV6-1; D is undetermined. Trimming cost V 4 bases and J 8 bases, with 20 bases left between them. Germline V CDR1 and CDR2: MNHNS, SASEGT. The CDR3 is made up of 15 amino acids. The CDR3 bases are TGTGCCAGCAGTGTCCCCTTGGGCCCCATGAAGGAAGCTTTCTTT. It specifies CASSVPLGPMKEAFF.

V is TRBV10-3 and J is TRBJ1-2; the D gene is possibly TRBD1 (6 bases). There are 18 residues in the CDR3. The V and J ends lost 4 bases and 0 bases respectively, with 21 bases between them. Germline lookup yields CDR1 ENHRY and CDR2 SYGVKD. CDR3 in DNA: TGTGCCATCAGTGGGGGCAGGGGTTCTTCAAGCGCTAACTATGGCTACACCTTC. It yields the protein CAISGGRGSSSANYGYTF.

In its sample, this clone was seen once. The V and J genes are TRBV6-1 and TRBJ2-1; tentative D call: TRBD2 (6 bases). The CDR3 totals 14 residues. CDR1 MNHNS and CDR2 SASEGT come from the germline V gene. V was cut by 8 bases and J by 2 bases, with 13 bases left in between. The CDR3 sequence is CASRTSLAYNEQFF. CDR3 nucleotide sequence: TGTGCCAGCCGTACTAGCTTGGCCTACAATGAGCAGTTCTTC.

This clone was seen more than once but under ten times. The rearrangement uses TRBV2 and TRBJ2-3; TRBD2 matches 10 bases. Looked up from germline, CDR1 is SNHLY and CDR2 is FYNNEI. Trimming at V came to 0 bases and at J to 2 bases, leaving 11 bases not matched to a gene. The CDR3 has 19 amino acids. CDR3 amino acids: CASSEAGAGGPYYTDTQYF. The CDR3 coding sequence is TGTGCCAGCAGTGAAGCTGGAGCGGGGGGGCCTTACTACACAGATACGCAGTATTTT. The full variable domain, in which reference TRBV2 and TRBJ2-3 provide the parts outside the CDR3, is EPEVTQTPSHQVTQMGQEVILRCVPISNHLYFYWYRQILGQKVEFLVSFYNNEISEKSEIFDDQFSVERPDGSNFTLKIRSTKLEDSAMYFCASSEAGAGGPYYTDTQYFGPGTRLTVL.

The chain recombines TRBV28 with TRBJ2-1, with D maybe TRBD2 (5 bases). V lost 7 bases and J lost 7, with 17 bases in between. This CDR3 contains 14 residues. Germline V lookup: CDR1 MDHEN, CDR2 SYDVKM. Written as DNA, the CDR3 is TGTGCCAGCAACATCGACGGGGTAAGAAATGAGCAGTTCTTC. Protein product: CASNIDGVRNEQFF.

This chain links TRBV5-1 with TRBJ2-2, with D perhaps matching TRBD1 (6 bases). With 4 bases removed from V and 7 bases from J, the gap between germline ends came to 17 bases. This CDR3 comprises 15 residues. CDR1 and CDR2 from the germline V gene are SGHRS and YFSETQ. The DNA for the CDR3 is TGCGCCAGCAGCCTTACAGGGAGTGGGAACGGGGAGCTGTTTTTT. Its protein product is CASSLTGSGNGELFF.

V and J are TRBV4-1 and TRBJ1-4, with 8 positions matching TRBD1. The trim removed 1 base at V and 1 base at J, leaving 5 bases unmatched. CDR3 size: 17 residues. The germline gives CDR1 MGHRA, CDR2 YSYEKL. CDR3 in amino acids: CASSQVQTGGTNEKLFF. CDR3 coding DNA: TGCGCCAGCAGCCAAGTCCAAACAGGGGGAACTAATGAAAAACTGTTTTTT.